Listed below are T cell receptor beta chains from one sample, sequenced in a study of cytomegalovirus exposure and HLA in healthy donors. The data were produced by immunoSEQ multiplex PCR, yet TCRdb's version contains in-frame clones alone and is incomplete. Among under 200,000 clones listed, 84% were seen once. The sequencing sample was made of PBMCs. The receptor source for this set is a woman aged 50 to 60 in good health and CMV-seropositive. Each CDR3 is given with its conserved first and last residue. The D gene is left open where the match is weak. Expanded clones get a size class; other rows say once, few or many, or leave the size out.

NA TRBJ2-1 NA TRBV5-8 TGTGCCAGCAGCTTCGATATCTCCTACGAGCAGTTCTTC CASSFDISYEQFF
NA TRBJ2-7 NA TRBV5-1 TGCGCCAGCAGCTTGGAGGTCCTAGGCGAGCAGTACTTC CASSLEVLGEQYF
TRBD1 TRBJ2-7 NA TRBV6-6 TGTGCCAGCAGCCTCCTGGGACAGGCTTCCTACGAGCAGTACTTC CASSLLGQASYEQYF
NA TRBJ1-1 NA TRBV19 TGTGCCAGTAGTAGGGGGCAGGGGATGAACACTGAAGCTTTCTTT CASSRGQGMNTEAFF
NA TRBJ1-1 once TRBV7-2 TGTGCCAGCAGCTTAAATCCGTCCACTGAAGCTTTCTTT CASSLNPSTEAFF
NA TRBJ1-3 NA TRBV11-2 TGTGCCAGCGGACAATCCGGAAACACCATATATTTT CASGQSGNTIYF
NA TRBJ1-2 NA TRBV2 TGTGCCAGCAGTGAAATCCAGGGGTATGGCTACACCTTC CASSEIQGYGYTF
TRBD1 TRBJ1-6 NA TRBV6-5 TGTGCCAGCAGGCCCTGGACAGGGACGAATTCACCCCTCCACTTT CASRPWTGTNSPLHF
NA TRBJ2-3 NA TRBV19 TGTGCCAGTAGTATAGCTCAGGGTTATAGTTCGTCAGATACGCAGTATTTT CASSIAQGYSSSDTQYF
NA TRBJ2-5 NA TRBV7-9 TGTGCCAGCAGCTTCAGACAGGTGGTGGGGTACCAAGAGACCCAGTACTTC CASSFRQVVGYQETQYF
NA TRBJ1-1 NA TRBV5-4 TGTGCCAGCAGCTTGGGGGGGAGGGGGGGCACTGAAGCTTTCTTT CASSLGGRGGTEAFF
TRBD2 TRBJ2-5 NA TRBV19 TGTGCCAGTAGTACCCCCCTGGATAGCGGGGGTTTGGGGGGAGAGACCCAGTACTTC CASSTPLDSGGLGGETQYF
NA TRBJ2-5 NA TRBV18 TGTGCCAGCTCACAAAACTCGGTGGCAGGGGAGACCCAGTACTTC CASSQNSVAGETQYF
TRBD1 TRBJ2-7 NA TRBV19 TGTGCCAGTAGCCCGACTACCCCAGGGGGCCACGAGCAGTACTTC CASSPTTPGGHEQYF
TRBD2 TRBJ2-4 NA TRBV5-1 TGCGCCAGCAGCTTGGGGGAGCGGGGGGCTCTGGACATTCAGTACTTC CASSLGERGALDIQYF
NA TRBJ2-1 NA TRBV28 TGTGCCAGCAGTCCTCAAGGGGGGGGGCGTTACAATGAGCAGTTCTTC CASSPQGGGRYNEQFF
TRBD1 TRBJ2-7 NA TRBV7-2 TGTGCCAGCAGCCCAGGTCGGGACAGGGTATCCTACGAGCAGTACTTC CASSPGRDRVSYEQYF
NA TRBJ1-1 NA TRBV28 TGTGCCAGCAGTCCACAGGATGAAGCTTTCTTT CASSPQDEAFF
TRBD2 TRBJ2-3 NA TRBV9 TGTGCCAGCAGCGGCTACTCGGCGGCTAGCGGGGCCGCGGATACGCAGTATTTT CASSGYSAASGAADTQYF
NA TRBJ1-6 NA TRBV28 TGTGCCAGCAGTTCGACAGGTCGCTATAATTCACCCCTCCACTTT CASSSTGRYNSPLHF
NA TRBJ2-1 once TRBV18 TGTGCCAGCTCACCACCAGGGGTGGGCTACAATGAGCAGTTCTTC CASSPPGVGYNEQFF
NA TRBJ2-3 NA TRBV11-3 TGTGCCAGCAGCTTCCGCGGGAAGGGCACAGATACGCAGTATTTT CASSFRGKGTDTQYF
NA TRBJ1-1 NA TRBV11-2 TGTGCTAGCAGCTTAGAAACCGGGGGGATGTTAAAGGCTTTCTTT CASSLETGGMLKAFF
NA TRBJ2-5 NA TRBV4-1 TGTGCCAGCAGCCCGACTTCGATCTTGGAGACCCAGTACTTC CASSPTSILETQYF
TRBD1 TRBJ1-2 NA TRBV7-9 TGTGCCAGCAGCTCCAGGACAGGAGACTATGGCTACACCTTC CASSSRTGDYGYTF
NA TRBJ1-2 NA TRBV7-9 TGTGCCACTTCGAGGGCAGCGTTCTATGGCTACACCTTC CATSRAAFYGYTF
TRBD2 TRBJ2-2 NA TRBV7-2 TGTGCCAGCAGCATCCCCCCCAGCGGGAGTAAGACCGGGGAGCTGTTTTTT CASSIPPSGSKTGELFF
NA TRBJ2-1 once TRBV5-1 TGCGCCAGCAGCTTCGGCTCCTACAATGAGCAGTTCTTC CASSFGSYNEQFF
NA TRBJ1-2 NA TRBV27 TGTGCCAGCAGAAAAAATGCCGACAGCTATGGCTACACCTTC CASRKNADSYGYTF
TRBD1 TRBJ1-4 NA TRBV28 TGTGCCAGCAGTTTATTGGGGACAGACAATGAAAAACTGTTTTTT CASSLLGTDNEKLFF
NA TRBJ1-2 NA TRBV6-5 TGTGCCATTCACAGGGTCGGCGACTATGGCTACACCTTC CAIHRVGDYGYTF
NA TRBJ1-5 NA TRBV2 TGTGCCAGCAGCATACAGGGAAATAGCAATCAGCCCCAGCATTTT CASSIQGNSNQPQHF
TRBD1 TRBJ2-2 NA TRBV14 TGTGCCAGCAGCCGAAGGGACAGGGGAAAGTCCGGGGAGCTGTTTTTT CASSRRDRGKSGELFF
NA TRBJ2-5 NA TRBV19 TGTGCCAGTACTCGAGGGAGTTTGGGTAAAGAGACCCAGTACTTC CASTRGSLGKETQYF
TRBD2 TRBJ2-3 NA TRBV7-2 TGTGCCAGCAGCTTAGATCCAGCGGGGGGGCCCACGCAGTATTTT CASSLDPAGGPTQYF
NA TRBJ1-1 NA TRBV18 TGTGCCAGCTCACCACCGAACGGGTTGACTGAAGCTTTCTTT CASSPPNGLTEAFF
NA TRBJ1-2 NA TRBV6-1 TGTGCCAGCAGTGAATTCAACGACAGGAACTATGGCTACACCTTC CASSEFNDRNYGYTF
TRBD1 TRBJ2-7 NA TRBV28 TGTGCCAGCAGTTTATTGACAGGGGAGTACGAGCAGTACTTC CASSLLTGEYEQYF
TRBD1 TRBJ1-2 once TRBV27 TGTGCCAGCAGTTCGACGAGGACAGGGCTCTATGGCTACACCTTC CASSSTRTGLYGYTF
NA TRBJ1-1 few TRBV6-6 TGTGCCAGCAGTTACGGAGCACAGGGTCGGGCTGAAGCTTTCTTT CASSYGAQGRAEAFF
TRBD2 TRBJ2-7 NA TRBV11-2 TGTGCCAGCAGCATACTCACTAGCGGGGCTCACTACGAGCAGTACTTC CASSILTSGAHYEQYF
NA TRBJ2-3 NA TRBV21-1 TGTGCCAGCAGCAATCGTCAGGTTGTCACAGATACGCAGTATTTT CASSNRQVVTDTQYF
NA TRBJ1-2 NA TRBV10-1 TGCGCCAGCAGCGCGCGCTACTACACCTTC CASSARYYTF
TRBD2 TRBJ2-3 NA TRBV2 TGTGCCAGCAGTGAATTTCGGGGGGGCACAGATACGCAGTATTTT CASSEFRGGTDTQYF
NA TRBJ2-1 NA TRBV12-2 TGTGCAAGTCGCTTAAACGGGACAGGGAGGAGGAATGAGCAGTTCTTC CASRLNGTGRRNEQFF
NA TRBJ1-4 NA TRBV29-1 TGCAGCGTTGAAAGGCCTGACACCGGTCCTGATGAAAAACTGTTTTTT CSVERPDTGPDEKLFF
NA TRBJ2-5 NA TRBV6-6 TGTGCCAGCTCGGAAGGCGGGCAAGAGACCCAGTACTTC CASSEGGQETQYF
NA TRBJ1-6 NA TRBV27 TGTGCCAGCAGTTTAGGGGTGGAGGTGTGGAATTCACCCCTCCACTTT CASSLGVEVWNSPLHF
NA TRBJ2-1 NA TRBV9 TGTGCCAGCAGCGTAGCTATGAACTCAAATGAGCAGTTCTTC CASSVAMNSNEQFF
NA TRBJ2-7 NA TRBV5-1 TGCGCCAGCAGCTCGGTTAGTCAGGGCGAGCAGTACTTC CASSSVSQGEQYF
TRBD1 TRBJ2-5 NA TRBV29-1 TGCAGCGCCGGACAGGGGGCGCGTGAGCAGTACTTC CSAGQGAREQYF
TRBD1 TRBJ1-6 NA TRBV10-3 TGTGCCATCAGTGACACAGGGGGAGAATCACCCCTCCACTTT CAISDTGGESPLHF
NA TRBJ2-3 once TRBV6-5 TGTGCCAGCATGCGGGGCGCCACAGATACGCAGTATTTT CASMRGATDTQYF
TRBD1 TRBJ2-5 NA TRBV19 TGTGCCAGTAGTATAGGAGGGACAGGGGGGACGGAGACCCAGTACTTC CASSIGGTGGTETQYF
NA TRBJ2-7 NA TRBV25-1 TGTGCCAGCAGCGTCCGACAGGCCGACGAGCAGTACTTC CASSVRQADEQYF